What follows describes a single T cell receptor beta chain. Its cognate antigen has yet to be identified. The record has no base qualities; no much larger clone is one base away. V is clipped by 4 bases and J by 3 bases, and the sequence between their germline boundaries is 12 bases long. From the cysteine up to the phenylalanine, the CDR3 has a length of 14 residues. The read is trimmed to its CDR3 DNA, 42 bases read in frame from base 1. From a lookup of the germline V gene, CDR1 and CDR2 are LGHNA and YSLEER. TCRbeta CDR3 regions were amplified from genomic DNA by means of the immunoSEQ Assay, a bias-controlled multiplex PCR. Under the source paper's analysis protocol: Within the assay, amplification of reference gene primers was used to estimate how many nucleated cells each sample contained. To quantify the absolute abundance of each unique TCRbeta CDR3 rearrangement, sequence reads were collapsed and filtered. For each sample, productive Simpson clonality was calculated as the square root of Simpson's diversity index across productive rearrangements. Entries here come from immuneACCESS through TCRdb and include only in-frame sequences with V and J called. Some clones fail to appear in such tables; in the studies checked, an unresolved V gene covers under half of the shortfall, and the cause of the remainder is unknown. The D gene and trimming were derived from the DNA, and the V and J assignments and clone size from that table. The sample includes some 300,000 clones, with 70% to 90% observed a single time. The ten largest account for over 6% of the sample.

This sample is drawn from a study of blood T cell repertoires in COVID-19 (TCRdb year 2020). Looking at the study overall: The collaborator samples originated in the United States, Italy and Spain and spanned the acute and convalescent phases of COVID-19. The material from the prospective study consisted of cDNA or gDNA derived from T cells, B-cell-depleted T cells, or PBMCs. Deeply sampled blood TCRbeta repertoires from subjects exposed to, actively infected with, or recovered from COVID-19 were included in the dataset. The repertoires were released in a freely available public database intended as a resource for research on the immune response to SARS-CoV-2. The samples were drawn from two sources: the first 160 participants of the ongoing ImmuneRACE study, and fewer than 1,500 subjects contributed by 6 global collaborators. Nearly every sample came with metadata listing a de-identified subject ID, COVID-19 status, age in years and sex. HLA class I and class II types, where available, came from metadata supplied by the sample provider rather than from assay-based typing. The full study reports these points: The amount of clinical and demographic metadata varied by source and participant and was provided uncurated.

Samples from volunteer blood donors who had recovered from COVID-19 were contributed by a second Seattle source. Each collaborating institution followed its own protocols to collect whole blood in K2EDTA tubes. For TCRbeta analysis, collaborator samples were shipped as frozen whole blood, as isolated PBMCs, or as DNA extracted from either sample type. In this chain, TRBV4-3 is recombined with TRBJ1-2; the D segment could be TRBD1, given 6 matching bases. The source of this sequence is a woman in her twenties or thirties who had recovered from COVID-19. The specimen sequenced was peripheral blood. This receptor has the CDR3 CASSPSGGDYGYTF. The sequenced DNA: TGCGCCAGCAGCCCGTCGGGGGGCGACTATGGCTACACCTTC.